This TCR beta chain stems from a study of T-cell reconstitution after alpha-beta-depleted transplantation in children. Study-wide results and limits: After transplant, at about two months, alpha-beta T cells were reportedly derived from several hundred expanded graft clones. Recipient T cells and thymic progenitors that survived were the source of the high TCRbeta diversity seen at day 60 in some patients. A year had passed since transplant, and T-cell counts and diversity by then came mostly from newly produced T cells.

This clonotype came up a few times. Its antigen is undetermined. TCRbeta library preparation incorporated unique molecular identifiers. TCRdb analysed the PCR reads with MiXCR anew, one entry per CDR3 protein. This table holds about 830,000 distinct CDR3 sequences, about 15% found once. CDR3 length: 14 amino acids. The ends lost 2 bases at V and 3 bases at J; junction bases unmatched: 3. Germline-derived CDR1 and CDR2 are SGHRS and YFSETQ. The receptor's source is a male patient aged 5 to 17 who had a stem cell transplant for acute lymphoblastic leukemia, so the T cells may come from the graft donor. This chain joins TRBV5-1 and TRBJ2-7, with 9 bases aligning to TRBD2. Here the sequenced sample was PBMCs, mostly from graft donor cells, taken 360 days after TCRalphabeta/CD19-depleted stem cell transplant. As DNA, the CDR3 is TGCGCCAGCAGCTTTATAGCGGGAGTCTACGAGCAGTACTTC. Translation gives CASSFIAGVYEQYF.